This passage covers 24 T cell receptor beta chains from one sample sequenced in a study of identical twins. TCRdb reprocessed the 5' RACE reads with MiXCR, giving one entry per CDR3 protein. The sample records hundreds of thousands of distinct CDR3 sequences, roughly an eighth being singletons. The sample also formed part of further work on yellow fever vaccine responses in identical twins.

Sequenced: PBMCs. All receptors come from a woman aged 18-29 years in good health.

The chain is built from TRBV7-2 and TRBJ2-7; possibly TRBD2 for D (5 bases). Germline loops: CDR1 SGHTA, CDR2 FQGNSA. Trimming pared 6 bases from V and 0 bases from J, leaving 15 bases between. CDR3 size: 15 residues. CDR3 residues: CASSRTSSTSYEQYV. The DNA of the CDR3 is TGTGCCAGCAGTAGGACTTCCAGTACCTCCTACGAGCAGTACGTC.

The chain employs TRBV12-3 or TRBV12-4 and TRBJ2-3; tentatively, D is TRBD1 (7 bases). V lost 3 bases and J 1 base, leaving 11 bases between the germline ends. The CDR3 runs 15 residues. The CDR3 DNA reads TGTGCCAGCAGTTTCAGCAGGGGGGGCACAGATACGCAGTATTTT. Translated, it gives CASSFSRGGTDTQYF.

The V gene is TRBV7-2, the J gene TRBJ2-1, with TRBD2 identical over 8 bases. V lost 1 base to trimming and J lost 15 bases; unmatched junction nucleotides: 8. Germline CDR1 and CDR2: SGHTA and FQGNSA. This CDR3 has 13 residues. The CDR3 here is CASSLVEGLVSFF. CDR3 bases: TGTGCCAGCAGCTTAGTAGAGGGACTAGTCTCGTTCTTC.

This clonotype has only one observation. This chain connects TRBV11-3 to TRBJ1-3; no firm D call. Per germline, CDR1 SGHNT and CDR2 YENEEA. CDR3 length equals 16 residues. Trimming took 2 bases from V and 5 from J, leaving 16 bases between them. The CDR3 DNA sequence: TGTGCCAGCAGCTTATTGGCGCAGGCCGGACGAAACACCATATATTTT. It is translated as CASSLLAQAGRNTIYF.

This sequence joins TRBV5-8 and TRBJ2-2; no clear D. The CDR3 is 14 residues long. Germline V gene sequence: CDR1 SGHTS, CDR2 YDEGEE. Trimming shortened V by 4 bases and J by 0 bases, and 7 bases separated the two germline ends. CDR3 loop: CASSDDPNTGELFF. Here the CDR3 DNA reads TGTGCCAGCAGCGACGACCCGAACACCGGGGAGCTGTTTTTT.

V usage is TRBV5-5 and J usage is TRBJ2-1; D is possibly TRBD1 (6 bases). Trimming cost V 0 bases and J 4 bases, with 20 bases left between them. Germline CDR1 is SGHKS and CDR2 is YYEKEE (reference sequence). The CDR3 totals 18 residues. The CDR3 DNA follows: TGTGCCAGCAGCTTGGCCAGGGGTCGGGGAGCAGCTTACAATGAGCAGTTCTTC. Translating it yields CASSLARGRGAAYNEQFF.

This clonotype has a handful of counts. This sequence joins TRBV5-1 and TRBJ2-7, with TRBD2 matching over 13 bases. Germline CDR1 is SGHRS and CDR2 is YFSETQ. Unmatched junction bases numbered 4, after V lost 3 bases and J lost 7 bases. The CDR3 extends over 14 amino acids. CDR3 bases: TGCGCCAGCAGCTCGGTACTAGCGGGAGGGGAGCAGTACTTC. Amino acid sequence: CASSSVLAGGEQYF.

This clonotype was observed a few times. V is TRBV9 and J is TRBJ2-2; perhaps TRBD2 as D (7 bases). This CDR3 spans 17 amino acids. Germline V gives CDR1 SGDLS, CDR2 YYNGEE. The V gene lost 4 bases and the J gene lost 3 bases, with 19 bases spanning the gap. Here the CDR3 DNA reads TGTGCCAGCAGCCGAGGGGGGGGGCGCATTGACACCGGGGAGCTGTTTTTT. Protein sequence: CASSRGGGRIDTGELFF.

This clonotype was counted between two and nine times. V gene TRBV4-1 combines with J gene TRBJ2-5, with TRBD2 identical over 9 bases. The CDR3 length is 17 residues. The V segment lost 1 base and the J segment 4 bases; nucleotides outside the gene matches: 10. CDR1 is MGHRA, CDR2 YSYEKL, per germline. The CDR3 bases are TGCGCCAGCAGCCAAGGGGCAGCGGGGGGATGGGGAGAGACCCAGTACTTC. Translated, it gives CASSQGAAGGWGETQYF.

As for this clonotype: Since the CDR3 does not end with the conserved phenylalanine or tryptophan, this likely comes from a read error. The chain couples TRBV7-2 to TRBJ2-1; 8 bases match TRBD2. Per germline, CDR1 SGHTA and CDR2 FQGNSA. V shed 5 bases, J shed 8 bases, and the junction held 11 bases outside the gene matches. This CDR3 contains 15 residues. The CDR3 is CASSNPRLAGHEQFS. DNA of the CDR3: TGTGCCAGCAGCAACCCTAGGCTAGCGGGCCATGAGCAGTTCTCC.

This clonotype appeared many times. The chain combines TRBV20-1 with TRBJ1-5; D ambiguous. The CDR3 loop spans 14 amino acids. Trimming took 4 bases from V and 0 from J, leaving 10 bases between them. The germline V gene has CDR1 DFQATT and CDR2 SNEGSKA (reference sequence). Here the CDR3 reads CSATDQVSNQPQHF. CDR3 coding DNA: TGCAGTGCTACGGATCAGGTTAGCAATCAGCCCCAGCATTTT.

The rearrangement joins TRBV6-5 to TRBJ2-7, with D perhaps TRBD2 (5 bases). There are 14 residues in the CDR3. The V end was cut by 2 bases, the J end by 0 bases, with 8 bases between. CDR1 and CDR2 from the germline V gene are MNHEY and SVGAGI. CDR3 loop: CASSYGLSSYEQYF. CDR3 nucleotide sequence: TGTGCCAGCAGTTACGGACTGAGCTCCTACGAGCAGTACTTC.

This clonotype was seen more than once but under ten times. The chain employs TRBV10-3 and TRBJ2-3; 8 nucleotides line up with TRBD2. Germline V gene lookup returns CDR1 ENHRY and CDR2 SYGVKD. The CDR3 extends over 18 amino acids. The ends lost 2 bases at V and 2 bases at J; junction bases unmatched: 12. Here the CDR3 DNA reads TGTGCCATCAGTGAGCGAGGTTCCAGCGGGGGATACACAGATACGCAGTATTTT. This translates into CAISERGSSGGYTDTQYF.

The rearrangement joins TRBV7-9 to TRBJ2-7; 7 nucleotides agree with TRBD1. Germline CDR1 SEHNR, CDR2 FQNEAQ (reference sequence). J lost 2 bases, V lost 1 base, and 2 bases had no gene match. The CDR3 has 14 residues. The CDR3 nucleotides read TGTGCCAGCAGCTTAGGGGACAGCACCTACGAGCAGTACTTC. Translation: CASSLGDSTYEQYF.

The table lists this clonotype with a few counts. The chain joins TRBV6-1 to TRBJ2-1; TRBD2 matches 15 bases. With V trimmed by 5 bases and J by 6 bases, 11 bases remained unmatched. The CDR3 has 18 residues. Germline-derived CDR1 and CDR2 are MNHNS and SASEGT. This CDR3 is CASSSVRTSGGAANEQFF. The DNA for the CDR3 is TGTGCCAGCAGTAGCGTCCGGACTAGCGGGGGGGCCGCCAATGAGCAGTTCTTC.

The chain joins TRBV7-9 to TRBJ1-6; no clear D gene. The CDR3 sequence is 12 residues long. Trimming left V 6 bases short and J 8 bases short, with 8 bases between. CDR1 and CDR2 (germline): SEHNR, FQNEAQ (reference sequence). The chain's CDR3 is CASRVDDSPLHF. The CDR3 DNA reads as TGTGCCAGCAGGGTTGATGATTCACCCCTCCACTTT.

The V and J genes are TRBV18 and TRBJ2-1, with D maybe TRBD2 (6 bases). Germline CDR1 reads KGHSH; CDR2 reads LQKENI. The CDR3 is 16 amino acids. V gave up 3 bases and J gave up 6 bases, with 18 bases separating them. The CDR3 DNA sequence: TGTGCCAGCTCACCCCCGGGACTCTTTTGGGGCAATGAGCAGTTCTTC. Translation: CASSPPGLFWGNEQFF.

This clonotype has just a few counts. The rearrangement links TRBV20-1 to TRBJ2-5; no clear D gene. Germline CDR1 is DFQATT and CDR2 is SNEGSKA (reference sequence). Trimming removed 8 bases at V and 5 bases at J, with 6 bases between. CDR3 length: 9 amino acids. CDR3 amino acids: CSSPETQYF. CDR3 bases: TGCAGTAGCCCGGAGACCCAGTACTTC.

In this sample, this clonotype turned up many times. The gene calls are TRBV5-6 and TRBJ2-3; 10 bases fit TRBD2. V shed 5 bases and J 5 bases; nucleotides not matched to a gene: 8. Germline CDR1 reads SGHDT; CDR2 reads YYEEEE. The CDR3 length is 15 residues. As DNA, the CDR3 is TGTGCCAGCAGGAGTCTAGCGGGAGTTGTAGATACGCAGTATTTT. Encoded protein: CASRSLAGVVDTQYF.

The CDR3 coding sequence is TGTGCCAGCAGCCAAGAAGCCAGACCCACAGATACGCAGTATTTT. Amino acid sequence: CASSQEARPTDTQYF. The chain links TRBV4-2 to TRBJ2-3; D is ambiguous. This CDR3 is built from 15 residues. V was trimmed by 0 bases and J by 2 bases, leaving 9 bases between them. Germline CDR1 reads LGHNA; CDR2 reads YNFKEQ.

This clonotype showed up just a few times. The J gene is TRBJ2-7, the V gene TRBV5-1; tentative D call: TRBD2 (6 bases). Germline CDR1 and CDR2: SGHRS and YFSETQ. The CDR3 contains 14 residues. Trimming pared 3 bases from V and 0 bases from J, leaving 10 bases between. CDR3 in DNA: TGCGCCAGCAGCTCCGGGACTTTCTCCTACGAGCAGTACTTC. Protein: CASSSGTFSYEQYF. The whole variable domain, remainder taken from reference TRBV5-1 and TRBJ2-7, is KAGVTQTPRYLIKTRGQQVTLSCSPISGHRSVSWYQQTPGQGLQFLFEYFSETQRNKGNFPGRFSGRQFSNSRSEMNVSTLELGDSALYLCASSSGTFSYEQYFGPGTRLTVT.

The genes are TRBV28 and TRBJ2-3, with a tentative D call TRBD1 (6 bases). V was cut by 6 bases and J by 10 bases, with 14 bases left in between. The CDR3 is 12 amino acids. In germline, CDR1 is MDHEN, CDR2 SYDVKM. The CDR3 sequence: CASSSGQFAQYF. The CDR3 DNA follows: TGTGCCAGCAGCTCCGGACAGTTTGCGCAGTATTTT.

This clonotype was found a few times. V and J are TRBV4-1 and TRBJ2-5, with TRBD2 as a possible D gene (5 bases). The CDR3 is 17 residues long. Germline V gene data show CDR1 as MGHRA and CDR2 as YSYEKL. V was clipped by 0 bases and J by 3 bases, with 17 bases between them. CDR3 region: CASSQDLFRDGEETQYF. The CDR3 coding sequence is TGCGCCAGCAGCCAAGATCTATTCCGGGATGGGGAAGAGACCCAGTACTTC.

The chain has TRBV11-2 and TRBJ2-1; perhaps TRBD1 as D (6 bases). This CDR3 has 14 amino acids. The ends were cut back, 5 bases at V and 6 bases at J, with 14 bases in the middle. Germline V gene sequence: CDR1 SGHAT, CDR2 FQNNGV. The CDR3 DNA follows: TGTGCCAGCAGCCCGCCAGGGGCCCTCAATGAGCAGTTCTTC. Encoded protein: CASSPPGALNEQFF.